Listed below are T cell receptor beta chains from one sample, sequenced in a study of T cells in Graves' hyperthyroidism and ophthalmopathy. TCRdb used MiXCR to reprocess the multiplex PCR reads, holding one entry per CDR3 protein. The table lists about 840,000 distinct CDR3 sequences, over 35% of them singletons, with approximately 8.7% in the top ten. The material sequenced was blood. All receptors derive from a man between 18 and 35 years old with Graves' hyperthyroidism. The CDR3 runs from the conserved cysteine through the conserved F or W. Each record gives: CDR3 length, D gene, V gene, clone size, J gene, CDR3 protein, CDR3 DNA. D genes are given only for firm matches. The size field is filled for only some rows; it gives once, few, many or a size class.

len: 14; d_gene: TRBD2; v_gene: TRBV7-2; abundance: NA; j_gene: TRBJ2-7; CDR3aa: CASRPVRGGYEQYF; CDR3nt: TGTGCCAGCAGACCGGTCCGGGGGGGATACGAGCAGTACTTC
len: 12; d_gene: NA; v_gene: TRBV29-1; abundance: NA; j_gene: TRBJ1-2; CDR3aa: CSTGDGRYGYTF; CDR3nt: TGCAGCACTGGGGACGGACGATATGGCTACACCTTC
len: 15; d_gene: TRBD2; v_gene: TRBV9; abundance: few; j_gene: TRBJ2-5; CDR3aa: CASSVDSGYQETQHF; CDR3nt: TGTGCCAGCAGCGTAGATAGCGGGTACCAAGAGACCCAGCACTTC
len: 15; d_gene: TRBD2; v_gene: TRBV7-2; abundance: NA; j_gene: TRBJ2-7; CDR3aa: CASSGSGGGAYEQYF; CDR3nt: TGTGCCAGCAGTGGGAGTGGGGGGGGAGCCTACGAGCAGTACTTC
len: 15; d_gene: TRBD2; v_gene: TRBV2; abundance: NA; j_gene: TRBJ2-5; CDR3aa: CASSSTSGGQETQYF; CDR3nt: TGTGCCAGCAGTTCCACTAGCGGGGGCCAAGAGACCCAGTACTTC
len: 14; d_gene: NA; v_gene: TRBV9; abundance: NA; j_gene: TRBJ2-7; CDR3aa: CASSAAVHGYEQYF; CDR3nt: TGTGCCAGCAGCGCCGCCGTACATGGCTACGAGCAGTACTTC
len: 13; d_gene: NA; v_gene: TRBV5-1; abundance: NA; j_gene: TRBJ2-2; CDR3aa: CVSSPDNTGELFF; CDR3nt: TGCGTCAGCAGCCCCGATAATACCGGGGAGCTGTTTTTT
len: 12; d_gene: NA; v_gene: TRBV24-1; abundance: many; j_gene: TRBJ2-7; CDR3aa: CATSEAGYEQYF; CDR3nt: TGTGCCACCAGTGAGGCCGGGTACGAGCAGTACTTC
len: 14; d_gene: TRBD1; v_gene: TRBV9; abundance: many; j_gene: TRBJ1-6; CDR3aa: CASSEGQGHSPLHF; CDR3nt: TGTGCCAGCAGCGAGGGACAGGGACATTCACCCCTCCACTTT
len: 16; d_gene: TRBD2; v_gene: TRBV7-9; abundance: once; j_gene: TRBJ2-5; CDR3aa: CATDPLAGPPKETQYF; CDR3nt: TGTGCCACGGACCCACTAGCGGGACCTCCGAAAGAGACCCAGTACTTC
len: 15; d_gene: NA; v_gene: TRBV7-9; abundance: NA; j_gene: TRBJ1-4; CDR3aa: CASSPGQSIGEKLFF; CDR3nt: TGTGCCAGCAGCCCGGGGCAGTCGATCGGCGAAAAACTGTTTTTT
len: 16; d_gene: NA; v_gene: TRBV7-8; abundance: NA; j_gene: TRBJ2-7; CDR3aa: CASSQIPGPTPFEQYF; CDR3nt: TGTGCCAGCAGCCAAATTCCGGGACCTACTCCTTTCGAGCAGTACTTC
len: 10; d_gene: NA; v_gene: TRBV20-1; abundance: many; j_gene: TRBJ1-1; CDR3aa: CSARNTEAFF; CDR3nt: TGCAGTGCTAGGAACACTGAAGCTTTCTTT
len: 14; d_gene: NA; v_gene: TRBV10-3; abundance: many; j_gene: TRBJ1-1; CDR3aa: CAISDPDRLLKAFF; CDR3nt: TGTGCCATCAGTGACCCGGATCGCCTACTAAAGGCTTTCTTT
len: 13; d_gene: TRBD1; v_gene: TRBV19; abundance: NA; j_gene: TRBJ2-7; CDR3aa: CASSTGQNYEQHF; CDR3nt: TGTGCCAGTAGTACGGGACAGAACTACGAGCAGCACTTC
len: 13; d_gene: TRBD2; v_gene: TRBV29-1; abundance: many; j_gene: TRBJ2-5; CDR3aa: CSVEKAGEGSQYF; CDR3nt: TGCAGCGTTGAAAAAGCGGGAGAGGGGTCCCAGTACTTC
len: 14; d_gene: NA; v_gene: TRBV5-1; abundance: few; j_gene: TRBJ2-7; CDR3aa: CASSLFGHPYEQYF; CDR3nt: TGCGCCAGCAGCTTGTTTGGGCACCCCTACGAGCAATACTTC
len: 15; d_gene: NA; v_gene: TRBV25-1; abundance: many; j_gene: TRBJ1-1; CDR3aa: CASSEYSGPITEAFF; CDR3nt: TGTGCCAGCAGTGAATATTCGGGGCCGATCACTGAAGCTTTCTTT
len: 14; d_gene: TRBD1; v_gene: TRBV5-1; abundance: few; j_gene: TRBJ2-7; CDR3aa: CASRVGTDQYEQYF; CDR3nt: TGCGCCAGCCGCGTAGGGACAGATCAATACGAGCAGTACTTC
len: 15; d_gene: NA; v_gene: TRBV7-2; abundance: few; j_gene: TRBJ2-2; CDR3aa: CASRERGRRTGELFF; CDR3nt: TGTGCCAGCAGAGAGAGGGGGAGACGTACCGGGGAGCTGTTTTTT
len: 15; d_gene: NA; v_gene: TRBV19; abundance: many; j_gene: TRBJ1-5; CDR3aa: CASSPRRTSNQPQHF; CDR3nt: TGTGCCAGTAGTCCTCGACGGACTAGCAATCAGCCCCAGCATTTT
len: 13; d_gene: TRBD1; v_gene: TRBV20-1; abundance: NA; j_gene: TRBJ2-7; CDR3aa: CSAPGTVLYEQYF; CDR3nt: TGCAGTGCTCCCGGGACAGTACTCTACGAGCAGTACTTC
len: 15; d_gene: TRBD1; v_gene: TRBV2; abundance: many; j_gene: TRBJ1-5; CDR3aa: CASLVGQGSNQPQHF; CDR3nt: TGTGCCAGCTTAGTGGGACAGGGTAGCAATCAGCCCCAGCATTTT
len: 20; d_gene: TRBD1; v_gene: TRBV15; abundance: many; j_gene: TRBJ2-6; CDR3aa: CATSRGPGTAWSSGANVLTF; CDR3nt: TGTGCCACCAGCAGAGGTCCCGGGACAGCTTGGTCTTCTGGGGCCAACGTCCTGACTTTC
len: 14; d_gene: NA; v_gene: TRBV2; abundance: many; j_gene: TRBJ2-7; CDR3aa: CASSEMGGSYEQYF; CDR3nt: TGTGCCAGCAGTGAAATGGGTGGATCCTACGAGCAGTACTTC
len: 13; d_gene: NA; v_gene: TRBV7-8; abundance: many; j_gene: TRBJ2-5; CDR3aa: CASSRTWEETQYF; CDR3nt: TGTGCCAGCAGCCGGACTTGGGAGGAGACCCAGTACTTC
len: 17; d_gene: TRBD2; v_gene: TRBV7-9; abundance: few; j_gene: TRBJ2-2; CDR3aa: CASSSTEPGGNAGELFF; CDR3nt: TGTGCCAGCAGCTCGACGGAGCCGGGAGGGAACGCCGGGGAGCTGTTTTTT
len: 15; d_gene: TRBD1; v_gene: TRBV9; abundance: many; j_gene: TRBJ1-6; CDR3aa: CASSETGTGHSPLHF; CDR3nt: TGTGCCAGCAGCGAAACCGGGACAGGGCATTCACCCCTCCACTTT
len: 15; d_gene: NA; v_gene: TRBV5-1; abundance: few; j_gene: TRBJ1-6; CDR3aa: CASSFQDSYNSPLHF; CDR3nt: TGCGCCAGCAGCTTCCAGGACTCCTATAATTCACCCCTCCACTTT
len: 14; d_gene: NA; v_gene: TRBV19; abundance: many; j_gene: TRBJ1-1; CDR3aa: CASNQPGAQGEAFF; CDR3nt: TGTGCCAGTAATCAACCAGGGGCGCAAGGTGAAGCTTTCTTT
len: 16; d_gene: TRBD1; v_gene: TRBV2; abundance: NA; j_gene: TRBJ1-1; CDR3aa: CASSRQGARVNTEAFF; CDR3nt: TGTGCCAGCAGTCGCCAGGGGGCGCGGGTGAACACTGAAGCTTTCTTT
len: 14; d_gene: NA; v_gene: TRBV10-3; abundance: NA; j_gene: TRBJ2-7; CDR3aa: CAISARTDGYEQYF; CDR3nt: TGTGCCATCAGTGCCAGGACAGATGGCTACGAGCAGTACTTC
len: 13; d_gene: NA; v_gene: TRBV12-5; abundance: NA; j_gene: TRBJ1-2; CDR3aa: CASGLEGLYGYTF; CDR3nt: TGTGCTAGTGGTTTGGAAGGTCTCTATGGCTACACCTTC
len: 12; d_gene: NA; v_gene: TRBV29-1; abundance: NA; j_gene: TRBJ1-2; CDR3aa: CSVRGENYGYTF; CDR3nt: TGCAGCGTGAGAGGGGAGAACTATGGCTACACCTTC
len: 14; d_gene: TRBD2; v_gene: TRBV25-1; abundance: NA; j_gene: TRBJ2-7; CDR3aa: CPSSESLAGGDLSF; CDR3nt: TGTCCCAGCAGTGAGTCGTTGGCGGGGGGGGATCTTTCATTC
len: 15; d_gene: TRBD1; v_gene: TRBV2; abundance: many; j_gene: TRBJ1-6; CDR3aa: CASTGTVDRYSPLHF; CDR3nt: TGTGCCAGCACCGGGACAGTTGATCGATATTCACCCCTCCACTTT
len: 14; d_gene: TRBD1; v_gene: TRBV29-1; abundance: many; j_gene: TRBJ2-7; CDR3aa: CSVEGLTGGYEQYF; CDR3nt: TGCAGCGTTGAAGGCCTGACAGGGGGCTACGAGCAGTACTTC
len: 14; d_gene: NA; v_gene: TRBV5-1; abundance: few; j_gene: TRBJ1-1; CDR3aa: CASSMDPGDTEAFF; CDR3nt: TGCGCCAGCAGCATGGACCCCGGGGACACTGAAGCTTTCTTT
len: 14; d_gene: NA; v_gene: TRBV2; abundance: few; j_gene: TRBJ2-7; CDR3aa: CASWDRSGAYEQYF; CDR3nt: TGTGCCAGCTGGGACCGGTCGGGAGCCTACGAGCAGTACTTC
len: 15; d_gene: NA; v_gene: TRBV19; abundance: NA; j_gene: TRBJ1-1; CDR3aa: CASSMARGWGTEAFF; CDR3nt: TGTGCCAGTAGTATGGCCAGGGGCTGGGGGACTGAAGCTTTCTTT
len: 18; d_gene: TRBD1; v_gene: TRBV7-3; abundance: NA; j_gene: TRBJ1-1; CDR3aa: CASSLDVGDRGKNTEAFF; CDR3nt: TGTGCCAGCAGCTTAGATGTGGGCGACAGGGGAAAGAACACTGAAGCTTTCTTT
len: 15; d_gene: NA; v_gene: TRBV10-3; abundance: NA; j_gene: TRBJ2-7; CDR3aa: CASSDGDADEGEQYF; CDR3nt: TGTGCCAGCAGCGACGGGGACGCGGACGAGGGGGAGCAGTACTTC
len: 15; d_gene: NA; v_gene: TRBV2; abundance: few; j_gene: TRBJ1-5; CDR3aa: CASKRRSGGDQPQHF; CDR3nt: TGTGCCAGCAAAAGGCGGTCTGGGGGTGATCAGCCCCAGCATTTT
len: 14; d_gene: NA; v_gene: TRBV14; abundance: NA; j_gene: TRBJ1-1; CDR3aa: CASRELGGATEAFF; CDR3nt: TGTGCCAGCAGAGAGCTAGGGGGAGCTACTGAAGCTTTCTTT
len: 13; d_gene: NA; v_gene: TRBV7-8; abundance: NA; j_gene: TRBJ2-2; CDR3aa: CASSRTLSGELFF; CDR3nt: TGTGCCAGCAGCCGGACACTTAGCGGGGAGCTGTTTTTT
len: 13; d_gene: NA; v_gene: TRBV12-3/TRBV12-4; abundance: many; j_gene: TRBJ2-7; CDR3aa: CASSSPSSYEQYF; CDR3nt: TGTGCCAGCAGCTCCCCCTCCTCCTACGAGCAGTACTTC
len: 16; d_gene: NA; v_gene: TRBV7-2; abundance: few; j_gene: TRBJ2-2; CDR3aa: CASSSPQGPNTGELFF; CDR3nt: TGTGCCAGCAGCTCCCCCCAGGGCCCTAACACCGGGGAGCTGTTTTTT
len: 16; d_gene: NA; v_gene: TRBV20-1; abundance: few; j_gene: TRBJ2-7; CDR3aa: CSARDQMGARLYEQYF; CDR3nt: TGCAGTGCTAGAGATCAGATGGGGGCTCGACTTTACGAGCAGTACTTC
len: 15; d_gene: NA; v_gene: TRBV19; abundance: many; j_gene: TRBJ1-5; CDR3aa: CASSTENYSNQPQHF; CDR3nt: TGTGCCAGTAGTACAGAGAACTATAGCAATCAGCCCCAGCATTTT
len: 15; d_gene: NA; v_gene: TRBV2; abundance: many; j_gene: TRBJ1-1; CDR3aa: CASTGWDGLNTEAFF; CDR3nt: TGTGCCAGCACTGGTTGGGACGGTCTGAACACTGAAGCTTTCTTT
len: 14; d_gene: TRBD1; v_gene: TRBV7-2; abundance: NA; j_gene: TRBJ1-1; CDR3aa: CASSGRQGLPEAFF; CDR3nt: TGTGCCAGCAGCGGGCGACAGGGGTTACCTGAAGCTTTCTTT
len: 14; d_gene: NA; v_gene: TRBV29-1; abundance: NA; j_gene: TRBJ2-6; CDR3aa: CSGYRVSGANVLTF; CDR3nt: TGCAGCGGTTATCGCGTTTCTGGGGCCAACGTCCTGACTTTC
len: 12; d_gene: NA; v_gene: TRBV29-1; abundance: NA; j_gene: TRBJ2-6; CDR3aa: CSTGPGANVLTF; CDR3nt: TGCAGCACCGGGCCTGGGGCCAACGTCCTGACTTTC
len: 14; d_gene: TRBD1; v_gene: TRBV20-1; abundance: NA; j_gene: TRBJ1-6; CDR3aa: CSARARQGQPPLHF; CDR3nt: TGCAGTGCTAGAGCCAGACAGGGGCAACCACCCCTCCACTTT